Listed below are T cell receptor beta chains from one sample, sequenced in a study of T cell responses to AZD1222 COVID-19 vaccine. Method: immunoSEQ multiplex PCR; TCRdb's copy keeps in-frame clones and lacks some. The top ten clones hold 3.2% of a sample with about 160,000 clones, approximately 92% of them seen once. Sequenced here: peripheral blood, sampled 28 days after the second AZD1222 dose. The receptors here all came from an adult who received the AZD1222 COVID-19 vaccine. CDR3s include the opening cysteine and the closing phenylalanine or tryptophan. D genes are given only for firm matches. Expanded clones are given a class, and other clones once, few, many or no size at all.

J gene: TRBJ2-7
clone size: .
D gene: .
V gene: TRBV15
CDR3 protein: CATSREGSGRPDEQYF
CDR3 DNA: TGTGCCACCAGCAGAGAAGGTTCGGGGAGACCAGACGAGCAGTACTTC

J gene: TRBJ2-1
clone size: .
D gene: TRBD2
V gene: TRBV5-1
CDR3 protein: CASSHVTSGGSSYNEQFF
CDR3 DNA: TGCGCCAGCAGCCACGTTACTAGCGGGGGAAGCTCCTACAATGAGCAGTTCTTC

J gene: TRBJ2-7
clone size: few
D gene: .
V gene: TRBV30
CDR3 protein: CAWSPGTDYEQYF
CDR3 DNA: TGTGCCTGGAGTCCAGGGACCGACTACGAGCAGTACTTC

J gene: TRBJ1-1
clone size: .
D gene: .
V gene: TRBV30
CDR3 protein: CAWSETGEAFF
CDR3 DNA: TGTGCCTGGAGCGAAACAGGGGAAGCTTTCTTT

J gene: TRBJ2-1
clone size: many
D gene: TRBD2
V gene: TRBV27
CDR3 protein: CASSRTSGNNEQFF
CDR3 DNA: TGTGCCAGCAGTCGGACTAGCGGCAACAATGAGCAGTTCTTC

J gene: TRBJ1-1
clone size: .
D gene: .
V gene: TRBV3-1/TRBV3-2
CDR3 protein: CASSQVEGWEAFF
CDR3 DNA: TGTGCCAGCAGCCAAGTCGAGGGTTGGGAGGCTTTCTTT

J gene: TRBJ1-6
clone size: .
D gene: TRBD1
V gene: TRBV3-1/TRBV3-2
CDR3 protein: CASSHEPGQRGSPLHF
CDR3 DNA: TGTGCCAGCAGCCATGAGCCGGGACAGCGGGGTTCACCCCTCCACTTT

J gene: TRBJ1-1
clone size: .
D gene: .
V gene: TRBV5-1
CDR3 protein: CASSLGFGGRGTEAFF
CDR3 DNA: TGCGCCAGCAGCTTGGGGTTTGGGGGGAGAGGCACTGAAGCTTTCTTT

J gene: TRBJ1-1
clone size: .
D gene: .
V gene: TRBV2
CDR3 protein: CASRVDRGVTEAFF
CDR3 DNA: TGTGCCAGCAGGGTGGACAGAGGGGTTACTGAAGCTTTCTTT

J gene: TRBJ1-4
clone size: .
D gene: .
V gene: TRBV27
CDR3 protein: CASSPKAGPSEKLFF
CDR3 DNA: TGTGCCAGCAGTCCAAAGGCGGGACCGAGTGAAAAACTGTTTTTT

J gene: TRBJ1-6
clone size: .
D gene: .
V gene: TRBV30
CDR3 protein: CAWSGPDRPASPLHF
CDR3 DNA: TGTGCCTGGAGTGGCCCTGATAGGCCGGCCTCACCCCTCCACTTT

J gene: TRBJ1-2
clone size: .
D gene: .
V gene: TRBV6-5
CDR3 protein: CASSDSLHVHGYTF
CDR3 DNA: TGTGCCAGCAGTGACTCCCTCCATGTCCATGGCTACACCTTC

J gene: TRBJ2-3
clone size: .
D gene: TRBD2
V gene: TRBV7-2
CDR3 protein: CASSGILGEGSTDTQYF
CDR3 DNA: TGTGCCAGCAGCGGAATACTTGGGGAGGGTTCCACAGATACGCAGTATTTT

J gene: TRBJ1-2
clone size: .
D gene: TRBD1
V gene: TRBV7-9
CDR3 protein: CASSLTGDYGYTF
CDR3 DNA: TGTGCCAGCAGCTTAACAGGGGACTATGGCTACACCTTC

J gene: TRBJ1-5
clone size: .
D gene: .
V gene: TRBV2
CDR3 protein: CASRGNTGPNQPQHF
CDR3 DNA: TGTGCCAGCAGGGGAAACACGGGCCCCAATCAGCCCCAGCATTTT

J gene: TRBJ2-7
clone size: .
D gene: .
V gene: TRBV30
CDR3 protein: CAWSVPGETYEQYF
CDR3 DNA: TGTGCCTGGAGTGTCCCGGGCGAGACCTACGAGCAGTACTTC

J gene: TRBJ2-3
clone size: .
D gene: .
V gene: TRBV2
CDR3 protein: CASSEGGLDTQYF
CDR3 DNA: TGTGCCAGCAGTGAAGGGGGGTTGGATACGCAGTATTTT

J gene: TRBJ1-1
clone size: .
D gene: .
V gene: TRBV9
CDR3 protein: CASSVLSGTEAFF
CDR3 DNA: TGTGCCAGCAGCGTACTTTCCGGGACTGAAGCTTTCTTT

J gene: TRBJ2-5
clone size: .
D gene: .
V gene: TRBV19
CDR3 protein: CASSAPTGPQETQYF
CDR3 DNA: TGTGCCAGTAGTGCCCCTACAGGACCCCAAGAGACCCAGTACTTC

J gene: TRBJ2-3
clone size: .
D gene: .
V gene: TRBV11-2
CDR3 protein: CASTHSAGRPSTDTQYF
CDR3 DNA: TGTGCCAGCACCCATAGTGCGGGCAGGCCTAGCACAGATACGCAGTATTTT

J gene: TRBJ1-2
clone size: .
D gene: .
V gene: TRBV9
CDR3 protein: CASSVVFDGAGDGYTF
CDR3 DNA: TGTGCCAGCAGCGTAGTTTTTGACGGAGCAGGCGATGGCTACACCTTC

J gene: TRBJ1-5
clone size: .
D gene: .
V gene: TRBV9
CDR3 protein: CASGGVGNQPQHF
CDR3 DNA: TGTGCCAGCGGGGGGGTCGGCAATCAGCCCCAGCATTTT

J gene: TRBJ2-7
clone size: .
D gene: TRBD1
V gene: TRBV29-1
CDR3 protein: CSVKTGDPYEQYF
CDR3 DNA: TGCAGCGTTAAAACAGGGGACCCTTACGAGCAGTACTTC

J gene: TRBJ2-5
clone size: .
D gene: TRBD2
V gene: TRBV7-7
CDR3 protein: CASSPPSGRAGHQETQYF
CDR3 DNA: TGTGCCAGCAGCCCCCCTAGCGGGAGGGCCGGTCACCAAGAGACCCAGTACTTC

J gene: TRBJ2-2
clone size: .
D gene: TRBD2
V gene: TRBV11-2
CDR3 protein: CASSSPGGVNTGELFF
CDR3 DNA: TGTGCCAGCAGCTCCCCGGGGGGAGTGAACACCGGGGAGCTGTTTTTT

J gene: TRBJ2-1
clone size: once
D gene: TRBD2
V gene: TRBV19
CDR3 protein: CASTKLTSGRLGEQFF
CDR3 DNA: TGTGCCAGTACCAAACTGACTAGCGGGAGGTTGGGTGAGCAGTTCTTC

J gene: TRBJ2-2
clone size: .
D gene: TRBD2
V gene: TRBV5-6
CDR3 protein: CASSISGSITGELFF
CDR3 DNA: TGTGCCAGCAGCATTAGCGGGAGTATCACCGGGGAGCTGTTTTTT

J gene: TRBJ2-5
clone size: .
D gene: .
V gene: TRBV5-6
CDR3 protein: CASSLRGLGAIQETQYF
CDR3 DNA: TGTGCCAGCAGCTTGCGTGGCCTGGGGGCGATCCAAGAGACCCAGTACTTC

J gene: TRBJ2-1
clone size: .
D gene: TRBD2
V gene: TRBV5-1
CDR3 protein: CASSPGLANEQFF
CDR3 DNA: TGCGCCAGCAGCCCGGGACTAGCCAATGAGCAGTTCTTC

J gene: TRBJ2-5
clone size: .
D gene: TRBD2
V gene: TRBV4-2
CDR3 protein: CASSPTSGAQETQYF
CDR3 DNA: TGTGCCAGCAGCCCGACTAGCGGAGCGCAAGAGACCCAGTACTTC